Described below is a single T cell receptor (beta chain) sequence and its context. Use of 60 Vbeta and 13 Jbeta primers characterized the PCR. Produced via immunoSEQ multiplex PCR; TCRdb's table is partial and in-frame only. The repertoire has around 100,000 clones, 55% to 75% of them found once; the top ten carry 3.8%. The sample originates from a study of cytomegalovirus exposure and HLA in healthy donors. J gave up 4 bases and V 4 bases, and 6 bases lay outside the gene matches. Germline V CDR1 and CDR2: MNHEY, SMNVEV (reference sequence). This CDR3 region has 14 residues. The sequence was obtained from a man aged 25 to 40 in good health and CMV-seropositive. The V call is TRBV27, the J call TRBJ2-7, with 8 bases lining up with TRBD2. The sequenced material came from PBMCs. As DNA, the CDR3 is TGTGCCAGCAGTTCGGGACTAGAGCCTTACGAGCAGTACTTC. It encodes CASSSGLEPYEQYF.